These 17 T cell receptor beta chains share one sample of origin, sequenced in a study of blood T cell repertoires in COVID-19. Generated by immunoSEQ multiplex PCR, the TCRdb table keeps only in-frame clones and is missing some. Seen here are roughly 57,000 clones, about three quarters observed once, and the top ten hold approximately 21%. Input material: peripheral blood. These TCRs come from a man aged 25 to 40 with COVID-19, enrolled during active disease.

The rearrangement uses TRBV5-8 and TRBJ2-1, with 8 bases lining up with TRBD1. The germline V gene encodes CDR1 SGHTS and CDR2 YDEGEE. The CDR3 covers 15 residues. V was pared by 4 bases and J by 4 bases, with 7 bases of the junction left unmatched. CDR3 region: CASSPGGAGYNEQFF. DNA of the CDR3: TGTGCCAGCAGCCCAGGGGGCGCGGGATACAATGAGCAGTTCTTC.

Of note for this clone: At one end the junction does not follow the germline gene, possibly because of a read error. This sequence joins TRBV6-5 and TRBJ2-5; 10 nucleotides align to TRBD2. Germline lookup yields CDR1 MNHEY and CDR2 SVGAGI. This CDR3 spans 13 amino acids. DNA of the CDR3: TGTGCCAGCAGCCGGACTGGACTAGCGGCTCATAACTTC. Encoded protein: CASSRTGLAAHNF.

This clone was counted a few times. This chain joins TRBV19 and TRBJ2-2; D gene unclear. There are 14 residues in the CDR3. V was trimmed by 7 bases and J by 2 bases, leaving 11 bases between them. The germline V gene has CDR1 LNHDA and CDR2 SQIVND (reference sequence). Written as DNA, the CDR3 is TGTGCCAGTAAGTTACGGTTAAACACCGGGGAGCTGTTTTTT. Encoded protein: CASKLRLNTGELFF.

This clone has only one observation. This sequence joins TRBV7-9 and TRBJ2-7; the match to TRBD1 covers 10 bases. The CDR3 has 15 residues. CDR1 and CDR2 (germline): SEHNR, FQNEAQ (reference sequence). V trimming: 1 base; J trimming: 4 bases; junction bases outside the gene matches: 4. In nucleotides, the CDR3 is TGTGCCAGCAGCTTAGGGGGACAGGGGTTTTACGAGCAGTACTTC. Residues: CASSLGGQGFYEQYF.

The CDR3 is CASSLVASINEQFF. The DNA for the CDR3 is TGTGCCAGCAGCTTAGTGGCTAGCATAAATGAGCAGTTCTTC. The V gene is TRBV7-8, the J gene TRBJ2-1; a weak D match, TRBD2 (5 bases). Germline V gene sequence: CDR1 SGHVS, CDR2 FQNEAQ. This CDR3 region has 14 residues. V shed 1 base and J shed 7 bases, with 11 bases lying between them.

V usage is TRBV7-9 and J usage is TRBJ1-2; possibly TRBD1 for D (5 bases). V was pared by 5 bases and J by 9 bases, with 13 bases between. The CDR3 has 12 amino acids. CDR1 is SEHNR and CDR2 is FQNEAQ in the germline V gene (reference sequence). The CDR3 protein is CASSTQGGSYTF. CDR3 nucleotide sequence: TGTGCCAGCAGCACCCAGGGTGGGAGCTACACCTTC.

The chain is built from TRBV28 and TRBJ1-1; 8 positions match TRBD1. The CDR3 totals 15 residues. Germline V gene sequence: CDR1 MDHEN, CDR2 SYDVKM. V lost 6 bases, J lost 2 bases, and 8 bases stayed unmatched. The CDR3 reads CASSTEQGENTEAFF. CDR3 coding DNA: TGTGCCAGCAGCACCGAACAGGGGGAAAACACTGAAGCTTTCTTT.

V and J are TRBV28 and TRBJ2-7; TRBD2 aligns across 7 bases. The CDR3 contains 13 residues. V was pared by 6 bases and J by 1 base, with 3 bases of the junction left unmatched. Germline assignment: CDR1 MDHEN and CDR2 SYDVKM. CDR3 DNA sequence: TGTGCCAGCAGCCTGCGGGGGTCCTACGAGCAGTACTTC. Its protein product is CASSLRGSYEQYF.

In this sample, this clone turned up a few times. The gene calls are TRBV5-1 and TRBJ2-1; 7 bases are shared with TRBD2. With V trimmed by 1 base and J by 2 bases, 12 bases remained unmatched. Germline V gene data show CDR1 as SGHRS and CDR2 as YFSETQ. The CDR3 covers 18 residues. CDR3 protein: CASSLFRKGLAAYNEQFF. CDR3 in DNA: TGCGCCAGCAGCTTGTTCCGCAAGGGGCTAGCGGCCTACAATGAGCAGTTCTTC.

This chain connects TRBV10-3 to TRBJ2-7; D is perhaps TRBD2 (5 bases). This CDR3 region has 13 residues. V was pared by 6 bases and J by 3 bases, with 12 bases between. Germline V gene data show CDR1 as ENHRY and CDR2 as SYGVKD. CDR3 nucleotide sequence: TGTGCCATCAGCGAGAGAGGGCGCTACGAGCAGTACTTC. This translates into CAISERGRYEQYF.

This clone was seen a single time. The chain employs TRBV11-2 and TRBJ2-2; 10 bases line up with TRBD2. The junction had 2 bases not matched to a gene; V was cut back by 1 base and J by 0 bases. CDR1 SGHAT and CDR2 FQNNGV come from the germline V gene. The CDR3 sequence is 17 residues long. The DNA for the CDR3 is TGTGCCAGCAGCTTAGTGAGCGGGGGGGCGAACACCGGGGAGCTGTTTTTT. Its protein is CASSLVSGGANTGELFF.

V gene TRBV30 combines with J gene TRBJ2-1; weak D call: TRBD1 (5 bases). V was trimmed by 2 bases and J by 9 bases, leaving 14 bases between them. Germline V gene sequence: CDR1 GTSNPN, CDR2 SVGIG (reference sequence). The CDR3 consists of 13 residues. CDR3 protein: CAWSPDTGSEQFF. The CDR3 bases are TGTGCCTGGAGTCCAGACACAGGATCTGAGCAGTTCTTC.

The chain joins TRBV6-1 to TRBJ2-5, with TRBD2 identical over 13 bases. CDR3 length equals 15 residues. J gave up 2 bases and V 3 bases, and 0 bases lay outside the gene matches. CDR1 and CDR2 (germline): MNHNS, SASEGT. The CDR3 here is CASSETSGGQETQYF. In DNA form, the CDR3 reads TGTGCCAGCAGTGAGACTAGCGGGGGGCAAGAGACCCAGTACTTC.

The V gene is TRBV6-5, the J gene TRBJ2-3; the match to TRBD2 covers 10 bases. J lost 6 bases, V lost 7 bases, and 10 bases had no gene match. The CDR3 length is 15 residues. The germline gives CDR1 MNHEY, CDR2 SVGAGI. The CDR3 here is CASNPASGGSDTQYF. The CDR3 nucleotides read TGTGCCAGCAACCCGGCTAGCGGGGGCTCGGATACGCAGTATTTT.

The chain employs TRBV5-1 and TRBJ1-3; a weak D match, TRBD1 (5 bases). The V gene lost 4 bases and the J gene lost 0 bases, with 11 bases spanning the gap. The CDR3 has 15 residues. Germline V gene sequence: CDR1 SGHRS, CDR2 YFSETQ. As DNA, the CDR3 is TGCGCCAGCAGCGCCACGACAGTCTCTGGAAACACCATATATTTT. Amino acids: CASSATTVSGNTIYF. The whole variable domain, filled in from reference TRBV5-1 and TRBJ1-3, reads KAGVTQTPRYLIKTRGQQVTLSCSPISGHRSVSWYQQTPGQGLQFLFEYFSETQRNKGNFPGRFSGRQFSNSRSEMNVSTLELGDSALYLCASSATTVSGNTIYFGEGSWLTVV.

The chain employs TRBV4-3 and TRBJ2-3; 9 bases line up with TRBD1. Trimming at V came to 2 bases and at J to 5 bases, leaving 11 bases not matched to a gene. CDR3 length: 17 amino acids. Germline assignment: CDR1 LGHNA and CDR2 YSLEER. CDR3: CASSQSPQGAWGDTQYF. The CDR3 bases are TGCGCCAGCAGCCAAAGTCCACAGGGGGCTTGGGGAGATACGCAGTATTTT.

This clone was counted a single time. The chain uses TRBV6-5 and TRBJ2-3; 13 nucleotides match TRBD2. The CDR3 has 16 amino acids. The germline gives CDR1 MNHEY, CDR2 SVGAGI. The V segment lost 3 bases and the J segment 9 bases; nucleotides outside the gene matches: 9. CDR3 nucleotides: TGTGCCAGCAGTTATACTAGCGGGAGGGCTTTCGAGACGCAGTATTTT. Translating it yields CASSYTSGRAFETQYF.